Given below is one T cell receptor beta chain in context. These data come from a study of blood T cell repertoires in COVID-19. On the study more broadly: COVID-19 samples, acute and convalescent, were from the United States, Italy and Spain.

The ends were cut back, 0 bases at V and 7 bases at J, with 13 bases in the middle. Germline-derived CDR1 and CDR2 are SGHDT and YYEEEE. The CDR3 is made up of 14 amino acids. Sequencing was performed with immunoSEQ multiplex PCR; in TCRdb, only in-frame clones are kept and a portion is missing. The sample comprises roughly 250,000 clones, approximately 79% of which are singletons, and 4% to 4.5% rests with the top ten. The sequenced material came from peripheral blood. This chain connects TRBV5-6 to TRBJ1-2; possible D gene TRBD1, 6 bases. This clonotype originated in a woman aged 35 to 49 with active or convalescent COVID-19. CDR3 amino acids: CASSLDRVTGGYTF. In DNA, the CDR3 is TGTGCCAGCAGCTTGGACAGGGTGACTGGTGGCTACACCTTC.